Listed below are T cell receptor beta chains from one sample, sequenced in a study of early T cells in non-severe SARS-CoV-2 infection. MiXCR, run by TCRdb on the 5' RACE reads, gives a single entry per CDR3 protein. The table shows about 80,000 distinct CDR3 sequences, with 14% occurring only once. The sequenced material came from whole blood. The source is an adult who was a healthcare worker with PCR-confirmed SARS-CoV-2 infection or an uninfected control (not recorded which). Both conserved end residues are part of each CDR3. The order of the fields is clone size, J gene, D gene, V gene, CDR3 protein, CDR3 DNA. D genes are given only for firm matches. A clone size is listed for some rows: how often the clone was seen (once, few, many), or a class if it is expanded.

clone_size: -; j_call: TRBJ2-1; d_call: TRBD1; v_call: TRBV29-1; cdr3_aa: CRVQGQGIYEQFF; cdr3_nt: TGCAGAGTGCAGGGACAGGGCATCTATGAGCAGTTCTTC
clone_size: -; j_call: TRBJ1-2; d_call: -; v_call: TRBV29-1; cdr3_aa: CSVDHGGYTF; cdr3_nt: TGCAGCGTTGATCACGGTGGCTACACCTTC
clone_size: many; j_call: TRBJ2-1; d_call: -; v_call: TRBV9; cdr3_aa: CASSPKGPGNEQFF; cdr3_nt: TGTGCCAGCAGCCCAAAGGGGCCGGGGAATGAGCAGTTCTTC
clone_size: many; j_call: TRBJ2-5; d_call: -; v_call: TRBV27; cdr3_aa: CASSRAQETQYF; cdr3_nt: TGTGCCAGCAGTCGAGCCCAAGAGACCCAGTACTTC
clone_size: many; j_call: TRBJ2-1; d_call: TRBD2; v_call: TRBV19; cdr3_aa: CASSILVSGGVSSYNEQFF; cdr3_nt: TGTGCCAGTAGTATATTGGTGAGCGGGGGGGTAAGCTCCTACAATGAGCAGTTCTTC
clone_size: many; j_call: TRBJ2-5; d_call: TRBD2; v_call: TRBV28; cdr3_aa: CASSLATSGGAKTQYF; cdr3_nt: TGTGCCAGCAGTTTGGCGACTAGCGGGGGGGCGAAGACCCAGTACTTC
clone_size: -; j_call: TRBJ2-5; d_call: TRBD1; v_call: TRBV7-6; cdr3_aa: CASSPRGLPETQYF; cdr3_nt: TGTGCCAGCAGCCCCAGGGGGCTTCCGGAGACCCAGTACTTC
clone_size: -; j_call: TRBJ1-3; d_call: -; v_call: TRBV7-2; cdr3_aa: CASSPSGFLSGNTIYF; cdr3_nt: TGTGCCAGCAGTCCGTCGGGGTTCCTCTCTGGAAACACCATATATTTT
clone_size: -; j_call: TRBJ1-1; d_call: TRBD1; v_call: TRBV6-5; cdr3_aa: CASTKDRKSPEAFF; cdr3_nt: TGTGCCAGCACCAAGGACAGGAAGAGCCCTGAAGCTTTCTTT
clone_size: few; j_call: TRBJ1-1; d_call: -; v_call: TRBV6-1; cdr3_aa: CASSENSAEAFF; cdr3_nt: TGTGCCAGCAGTGAAAACTCGGCAGAAGCTTTCTTT
clone_size: many; j_call: TRBJ1-1; d_call: TRBD1; v_call: TRBV29-1; cdr3_aa: CSVGGQGNTEAFF; cdr3_nt: TGCAGCGTGGGGGGACAGGGAAACACTGAAGCTTTCTTT
clone_size: -; j_call: TRBJ1-3; d_call: -; v_call: TRBV5-1; cdr3_aa: CASSTGTGLRNTIYF; cdr3_nt: TGCGCCAGCAGCACTGGAACAGGGCTAAGAAACACCATATATTTT
clone_size: -; j_call: TRBJ1-1; d_call: -; v_call: TRBV20-1; cdr3_aa: CSASVIGTEAFF; cdr3_nt: TGCAGTGCTAGTGTCATAGGTACTGAAGCTTTCTTT